This TCR beta chain was obtained from a study of T cell responses to AZD1222 COVID-19 vaccine. Findings and caveats of the study: Among spike-specific TCRs, nearly half reportedly target unmutated variant regions. Across the whole spike, CD4 TCRs peaked at regions 160-218 and 743-854. Females outnumbered males among donors, who were mostly white British; clonal diversity was possibly underestimated.

The protocol was immunoSEQ multiplex PCR, while the TCRdb copy is restricted to in-frame clones and leaves out a portion. The sample yields about 85,000 clones, 75% to 90% seen once. CDR1 SGHAT and CDR2 FQNNGV come from the germline V gene. Trimming removed 5 bases from V and 3 bases from J; junction bases left unmatched: 12. CDR3 length equals 17 residues. As for this clone: The target antigen is unknown.

The sequencing used peripheral blood, collected 28 days after the second AZD1222 dose. The chain combines TRBV11-2 with TRBJ2-1; 8 bases are shared with TRBD2. The source is an adult who received the AZD1222 COVID-19 vaccine. DNA for the CDR3: TGTGCCAGCAGCCGGCAACTTGGGAGCGGGAGCTACAATGAGCAGTTCTTC. Translation: CASSRQLGSGSYNEQFF.